Presented here are 9 T cell receptor beta chains from one specimen sequenced in a study of blood T cell repertoires in COVID-19 (dated by TCRdb to between 2020 and 2021). Library prep was done by the immunoSEQ multiplex PCR assay. TCRdb's version of the immuneACCESS table is confined to in-frame rearrangements and falls short of the full clone set. An unresolved V gene accounts for under half of the shortfall where checked; the remainder is of unknown origin. The sample records approximately 45,000 clones, about 85% of which are singletons. Around 5% of the sample rests with the top ten. The sequenced sample was peripheral blood. The receptor source for this set is a man in his forties with active COVID-19.

The V call is TRBV5-1, the J call TRBJ1-3, with D possibly TRBD1 on 6 matching bases. This CDR3 region has 16 residues. V was clipped by 3 bases and J by 2 bases, with 15 bases between them. Germline lookup yields CDR1 SGHRS and CDR2 YFSETQ. The CDR3 region is CASSSTGVYPGNTIYF. In nucleotides, the CDR3 is TGCGCCAGCAGCTCGACAGGAGTCTACCCTGGAAACACCATATATTTT.

J is TRBJ1-2 and V is TRBV15; D uncertain. The germline V gene encodes CDR1 LNHNV and CDR2 YYDKDF (reference sequence). The V gene lost 2 bases and the J gene lost 5 bases, with 6 bases spanning the gap. This CDR3 spans 12 amino acids. In DNA form, the CDR3 reads TGTGCCACCAGCAGATACAGATATGGCTACACCTTC. Its protein product is CATSRYRYGYTF.

The CDR3 region has the DNA TGTGCCAGCAGTGGTTCCAGGTTGACCAGAAATTCACCCCTCCACTTT. Its translation is CASSGSRLTRNSPLHF. The chain couples TRBV6-1 to TRBJ1-6; D gene ambiguous. Germline V lookup: CDR1 MNHNS, CDR2 SASEGT. The CDR3 sequence is 16 residues long. Trimming stripped 4 bases from V and 7 bases from J, with 17 bases between.

This chain uses TRBV7-9 with TRBJ2-5, with D perhaps matching TRBD1 (6 bases). From germline, CDR1 is SEHNR and CDR2 FQNEAQ (reference sequence). The V and J ends lost 1 base and 4 bases respectively, with 19 bases between them. This CDR3 contains 17 residues. CDR3 in DNA: TGTGCCAGCAGCTTAGAAGTGGGGACAAGTGGGGCAGAGACCCAGTACTTC. This gives the protein CASSLEVGTSGAETQYF.

The chain joins TRBV7-6 to TRBJ2-3; 8 bases line up with TRBD2. This CDR3 spans 15 amino acids. Germline lookup yields CDR1 SGHVS and CDR2 FNYEAQ. V lost 5 bases to trimming and J lost 2 bases; unmatched junction nucleotides: 6. CDR3 nucleotides: TGTGCCAGCAGCGGAAGCGGGAGCCCCACAGATACGCAGTATTTT. Its protein product is CASSGSGSPTDTQYF.

The chain carries TRBV27 and TRBJ2-1, with TRBD2 matching 13 bases. Germline V gene sequence: CDR1 MNHEY, CDR2 SMNVEV (reference sequence). The CDR3 spans 17 residues. V lost 6 bases and J lost 0; bases outside the gene matches: 5. The CDR3: CASRRTSGSLSYNEQFF. The CDR3, as DNA: TGTGCCAGCAGACGGACTAGCGGGAGCCTCTCCTACAATGAGCAGTTCTTC.

This clone showed up just a few times. This rearrangement joins TRBV19 to TRBJ2-3, with D perhaps matching TRBD2 (6 bases). This CDR3 comprises 14 residues. Trimming stripped 4 bases from V and 6 bases from J, with 14 bases between. CDR1 and CDR2 (germline): LNHDA, SQIVND (reference sequence). The CDR3 bases are TGTGCCAGTAGTACCCCGACTAGTCCGGATACGCAGTATTTT. This translates into CASSTPTSPDTQYF.

The J gene is TRBJ1-1, the V gene TRBV5-4, with a possible D match to TRBD1 (5 bases). The CDR3 sequence is 15 residues long. Trimming took off 2 bases at V and 1 base at J, with 12 bases between the two ends. Germline V gives CDR1 SGHNT, CDR2 YYREEE (reference sequence). The DNA of the CDR3 is TGTGCCAGCAGCTTTAGATCCACAGGGAACACTGAAGCTTTCTTT. Its protein product is CASSFRSTGNTEAFF.

The rearrangement joins TRBV18 to TRBJ2-3, with 7 bases identical to TRBD2. V shed 0 bases, J shed 4 bases, and the junction held 1 base outside the gene matches. The V gene's germline CDR1 is KGHSH and CDR2 LQKENI. The CDR3 runs 14 residues. For the CDR3, the DNA is TGTGCCAGCTCACCACCTAGCGGGTCAGATACGCAGTATTTT. It is translated as CASSPPSGSDTQYF.